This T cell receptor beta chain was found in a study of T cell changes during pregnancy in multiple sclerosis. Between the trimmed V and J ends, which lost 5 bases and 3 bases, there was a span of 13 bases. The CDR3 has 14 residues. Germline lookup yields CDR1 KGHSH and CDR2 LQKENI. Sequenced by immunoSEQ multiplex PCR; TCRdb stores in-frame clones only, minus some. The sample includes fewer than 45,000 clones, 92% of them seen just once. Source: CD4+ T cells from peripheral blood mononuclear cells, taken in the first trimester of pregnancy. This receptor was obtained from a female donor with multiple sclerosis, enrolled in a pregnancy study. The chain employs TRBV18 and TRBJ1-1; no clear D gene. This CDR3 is CASSSGRIDTEAFF. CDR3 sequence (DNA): TGTGCCAGCTCAAGTGGGCGAATAGACACTGAAGCTTTCTTT. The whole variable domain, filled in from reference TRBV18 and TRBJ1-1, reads NAGVMQNPRHLVRRRGQEARLRCSPMKGHSHVYWYRQLPEEGLKFMVYLQKENIIDESGMPKERFSAEFPKEGPSILRIQQVVRGDSAAYFCASSSGRIDTEAFFGQGTRLTVV.